This T cell receptor beta chain was documented in a study of blood T cell repertoires in COVID-19. Across the study: Specimens from acute and convalescent COVID-19 originated in the United States, Italy and Spain. Nucleic acid was either cDNA or gDNA, and it came from T cells, B-cell-depleted T cells, or PBMCs.

Authors' methods: Quantification of nucleated cells was approximated via reference gene primer amplification. The method was immunoSEQ multiplex PCR; TCRdb's version includes in-frame clones alone and lacks a portion of them. The D gene and trimming were derived from the DNA, and the V and J assignments and clone size from that table. This sample has some 69,000 clones, with about 84% found just once. V was clipped by 5 bases and J by 0 bases; unmatched bases: 3. Per the germline V gene, CDR1 is SEHNR and CDR2 is FQNEAQ (reference sequence). This CDR3 is built from 15 residues. The TCR originated in a woman aged 60 to 75 with acute or convalescent COVID-19. Sequencing was carried out using peripheral blood. The V call is TRBV7-9, the J call TRBJ2-3, with 9 bases matching TRBD2. The CDR3 DNA reads as TGTGCCAGCAGCGTTAGCGGGGGAAGCACAGATACGCAGTATTTT. Protein sequence: CASSVSGGSTDTQYF.